The clone carrying this T cell receptor (beta chain) occurred once. The data derive from a study of T cell responses to AZD1222 COVID-19 vaccine. The CDR3 totals 13 residues. CDR1 and CDR2 from the germline V gene are SQVTM and ANQGSEA. The V gene end was trimmed by 6 bases and the J gene end by 6 bases; junction bases not matched to a gene: 3. Assay: immunoSEQ multiplex PCR; the TCRdb copy retains only in-frame clones and omits some. The profile covers some 130,000 clones, with over 90% appearing a single time and about 5% taken by the ten largest. The sequence came from an adult in good health. Sequences were derived from peripheral blood, sampled on day 0 of AZD1222 vaccination. J is TRBJ2-1 and V is TRBV29-1; TRBD2 matches 12 bases. CDR3 sequence (DNA): TGCAGCGTGACTAGCGGGGGCTCCAATGAGCAGTTCTTC. Its translation is CSVTSGGSNEQFF.